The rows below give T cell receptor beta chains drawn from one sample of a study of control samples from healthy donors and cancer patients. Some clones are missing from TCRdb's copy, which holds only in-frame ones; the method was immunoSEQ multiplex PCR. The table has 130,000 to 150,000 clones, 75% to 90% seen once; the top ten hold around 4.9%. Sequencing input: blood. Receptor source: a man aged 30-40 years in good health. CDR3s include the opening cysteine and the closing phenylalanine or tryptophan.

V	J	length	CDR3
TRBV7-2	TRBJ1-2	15	CASSPRTGTVYGYTF
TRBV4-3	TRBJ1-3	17	CASSQGAGTNPGNTIYF
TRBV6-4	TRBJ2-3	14	CASGSGGSTDTQYF
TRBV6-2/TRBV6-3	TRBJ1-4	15	CASSYFGRDNEKLFF
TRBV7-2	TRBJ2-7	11	CASSVSYEQYF
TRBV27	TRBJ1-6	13	CASSQRSNSPLHF
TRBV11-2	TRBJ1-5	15	CASSRQGGILAPQHF
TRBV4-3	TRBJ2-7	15	CASSQDNGGLSEQYF
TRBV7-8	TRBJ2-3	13	CASSELRTDTQYF
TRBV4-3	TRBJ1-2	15	CASSQVWTKNYGYTF
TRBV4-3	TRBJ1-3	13	CASSLDSGNTIYF
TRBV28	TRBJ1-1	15	CASSLSGSERTEAFF
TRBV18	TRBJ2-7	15	CASSPAYGGTYEQYF
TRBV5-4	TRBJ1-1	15	CASSLDTGGYTEAFF
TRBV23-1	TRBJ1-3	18	CASSQSRDSHFSGNTIYF
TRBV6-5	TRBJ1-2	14	CASSYMPDNYGYTF
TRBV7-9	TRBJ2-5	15	CASSSGQGAVETQYF
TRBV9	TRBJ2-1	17	CASSVEGQGRSYNEQFF
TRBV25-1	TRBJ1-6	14	CASSSLSGFSPLHF
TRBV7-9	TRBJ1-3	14	CASSFARAGNTIYF
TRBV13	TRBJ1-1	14	CASSHGTGRTEAFF
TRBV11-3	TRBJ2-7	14	CASSKSALAHEQYF
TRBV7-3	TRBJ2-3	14	CASSPSGPADTQYF
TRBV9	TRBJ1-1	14	CASSEGTGGTEAFF
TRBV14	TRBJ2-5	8	CASQPRHF
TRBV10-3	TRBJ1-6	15	CAIRTGDSYNSPLHF
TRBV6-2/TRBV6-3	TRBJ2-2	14	CASSYFLHTGELFF
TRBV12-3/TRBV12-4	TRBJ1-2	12	CASTLGGVGYTF
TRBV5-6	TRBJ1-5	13	CASSFEGAQPQHF
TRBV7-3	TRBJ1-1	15	CASSLTGTVNTEAFF
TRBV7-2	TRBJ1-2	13	CASSKSRDGTNAF
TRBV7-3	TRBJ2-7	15	CASSSTSGGTSEQYF
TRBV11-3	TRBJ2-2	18	CASSFLGTSGSYPGELFF
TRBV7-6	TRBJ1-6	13	CASSPYASSPLHF
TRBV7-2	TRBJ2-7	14	CASSSNVAAYEQYF
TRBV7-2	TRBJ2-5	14	CASSFGGPQETQYF
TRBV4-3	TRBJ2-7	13	CASSPERDDEQYF
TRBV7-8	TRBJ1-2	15	CASSASTGTAYGYTF
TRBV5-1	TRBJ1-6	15	CASSPAGGSESPLHF
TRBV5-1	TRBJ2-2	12	CASFWNTGELFF
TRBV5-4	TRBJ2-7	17	CASSPQIRGGVSYEQYF
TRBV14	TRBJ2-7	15	CASSQVLIPSYEQYF
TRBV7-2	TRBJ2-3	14	CASSLQRVTDTQYF
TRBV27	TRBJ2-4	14	CASSSGLAKNIQYF
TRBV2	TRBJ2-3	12	CASRTNTDTQYF
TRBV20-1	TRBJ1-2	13	CSASSGVWYGYTF